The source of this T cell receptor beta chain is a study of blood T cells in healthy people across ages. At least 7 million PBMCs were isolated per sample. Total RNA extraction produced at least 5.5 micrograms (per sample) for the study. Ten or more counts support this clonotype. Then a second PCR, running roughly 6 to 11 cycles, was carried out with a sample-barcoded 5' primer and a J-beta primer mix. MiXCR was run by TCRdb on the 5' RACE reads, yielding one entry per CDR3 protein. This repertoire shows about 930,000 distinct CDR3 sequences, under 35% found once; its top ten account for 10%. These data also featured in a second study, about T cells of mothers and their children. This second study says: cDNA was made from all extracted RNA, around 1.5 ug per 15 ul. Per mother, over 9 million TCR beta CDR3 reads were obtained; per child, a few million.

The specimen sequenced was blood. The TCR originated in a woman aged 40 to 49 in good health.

This chain's CDR3 is CASSLSKGTGDTQYF. In DNA form, the CDR3 reads TGTGCCAGCAGCTTAAGCAAGGGTACAGGAGATACGCAGTATTTT. The J gene is TRBJ2-3, the V gene TRBV7-9; TRBD1 might be the D (5 bases). This CDR3 has 15 residues. The V gene lost 2 bases and the J gene lost 5 bases, with 14 bases spanning the gap. CDR1 and CDR2 (germline): SEHNR, FQNEAQ (reference sequence).